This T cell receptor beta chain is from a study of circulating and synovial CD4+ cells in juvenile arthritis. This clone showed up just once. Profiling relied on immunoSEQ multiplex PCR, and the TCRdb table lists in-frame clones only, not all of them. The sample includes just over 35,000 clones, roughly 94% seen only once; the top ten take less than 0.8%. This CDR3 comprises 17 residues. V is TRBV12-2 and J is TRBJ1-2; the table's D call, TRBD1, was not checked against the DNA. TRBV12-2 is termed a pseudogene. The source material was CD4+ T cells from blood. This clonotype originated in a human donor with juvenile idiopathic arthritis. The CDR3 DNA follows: TGTGCAAGTCGCTTAGAAGGATTCAGGGTTGAAAACTATGGCTACACCTTC. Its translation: CASRLEGFRVENYGYTF.